Below, one T cell receptor beta chain is given with its context. It has no known antigen specificity. Base qualities are not recorded, but no much larger clone differs from it by a single base. The sample originates from a study of long-term antiretroviral therapy in people with HIV (dated by TCRdb to between 2020 and 2023). At the level of the whole study: The earliest samples were collected roughly a decade before the 2015 WHO recommendation for immediate ART, at a time when ART was usually postponed until CD4 counts fell. A retrospective serial study tested whether ART initiation and durable HIV suppression were associated with changes in peripheral blood TRB repertoire composition and diversity. A total of 150 to 200 cryopreserved PBMC samples came from around 30 adults with confirmed HIV infection and were collected serially over a mean of roughly six years (range 1-12). Of the roughly 27 participants with HIV, some 12 were female. No cross-contamination during QIAcube processing turned up in test extractions that ran a monoclonal T-cell line alongside 30 or so polyclonal samples.

The CDR3, cysteine through phenylalanine, is 14 amino acids long. Only CDR3 DNA remains: 42 bases, in frame from the first base. Results and caveats for the whole study, not just this receptor: The samples span the years 2004 to 2017, and the ART regimens used may be less effective than current regimens. Since PBMC availability was limited, sequencing covered only the TCR beta chain, with no alpha chain pairing. Inferences about post-ART repertoire changes are limited because no data were available on ART adherence, viral resistance or therapy changes. At every time point, the repertoire was dominated by expanded TRB clones first identified before ART initiation, although this dominance fluctuated and, in many PLHIV, declined after ART. CDR3 length ranges in HIV repertoires were narrower than in controls, and network structure suggested an antigen-experienced repertoire with only a slight naive shift after ART. Starting ART was linked to a significant rise in TRB diversity, yet even with long-term ART the diversity remained significantly lower than in transplant donor controls. Unsorted PBMC were profiled instead of sorted CD4+ and CD8+ T cells because pre-ART samples had limited cell numbers.

To be included, a participant needed at least one PBMC sample from before ART initiation plus at least two post-ART samples. Treatment was received in the United States of America by all participants with HIV. Before DNA extraction, cryopreserved samples containing about 1-11 million PBMC were thawed and washed. At the time of the earliest PBMC sample for each participant with HIV, ages ranged from roughly 23 to 60 years. Each participant contributed PBMC samples from 1-4 timepoints before ART initiation and 2-8 timepoints after ART initiation, with a median of 7 samples. Serial HIV viral load, CD4+ T-cell count, ART history and demographic data were obtained for every participant. Genomic DNA was extracted from unsorted PBMC with a Qiagen kit on a QIAcube, with processing performed in batches of 12 samples. The immunoSEQ hsTCRB v3.0 assay was used at survey level resolution to sequence the TRB variable region. The targeted TRB sequencing depth was roughly 35,000-50,000 T-cell genomes per sample. An Illumina MiSeq with a v3 150-cycle kit was used to sequence the pooled TRB libraries. As for the original processing: Analysis of repertoires was carried out in R inside a reproducible Nextflow workflow spanning QC, data transformation and analysis. Custom analyses were implemented in LymphoSeq2, an R package for AIRR-Seq data exploration. A few samples that produced fewer than 5000 total TRB sequences were removed, so 190 or so HIV repertoires were analyzed. Among the 180 to 200 retained HIV repertoires, 55 to 65 were collected before ART initiation and 129 after ART initiation. Repertoires were downsampled to 5000 TRB nucleotide sequences, and summary statistics were averaged over 100 downsampling iterations. Only TRB sequences with CDR3 regions of at least seven amino acids were retained for analysis. Diversity was assessed using a clonality score derived from Shannon entropy and using the Gini coefficient. In the repertoire networks, any two of the top 5000 CDR3 amino acid sequences were linked whenever the two sequences differed by an edit distance of one. For TRB CDR3 amino acid sequences, GLIPH2 was used to predict antigen specificity groups and MHC restriction. CDR3 amino acid sequences were matched against VDJdb and McPAS-TCR to flag known CMV, EBV, HIV or tissue antigen associations. Pre-ART, post-ART and control groups were compared with Wilcoxon signed-rank tests and Holm-Bonferroni correction. TCRdb's version of the immuneACCESS table is confined to in-frame rearrangements and falls short of the full clone set. An unresolved V gene accounts for under half of the shortfall where checked; the remainder is of unknown origin. The DNA was the basis for D and trimming; V, J and clone size are from that table. Across this sample there are about 21,000 clones, with roughly 91% seen only once. Roughly 3.4% of the sample is held by the ten biggest clonotypes.

This specimen was unsorted PBMCs, taken 2.3 years after starting antiretroviral therapy. The V gene is TRBV21-1 and the J gene is TRBJ2-3; no check of the table's D call, TRBD2, against the DNA was made. TRBV21-1 represents a pseudogene. The receptor comes from a man in his sixties with HIV. The bases are TGTGCCAGCAGCTCCCGACTAATTTCAGATACGCAGTATTTT. This encodes CASSSRLISDTQYF.